This T cell receptor beta chain was identified during a study of shared clonotypes between healthy human individuals. Sequenced by immunoSEQ multiplex PCR; TCRdb stores in-frame clones only, minus some. The table lists around 2.5 million clones, approximately 93% of them singletons. V was clipped by 5 bases and J by 0 bases; unmatched bases: 5. The CDR3 totals 18 residues. Germline CDR1 reads MNHEY; CDR2 reads SMNVEV (reference sequence). Study-level results: Memory subsets generally showed lower estimated richness than naive subsets. Collection of samples was limited to blood; tissue repertoires likely differ. Sharing across four donors was highest in naive CD4 (around 5%) and lowest in memory CD8 (around 0.4%).

For this clone: Antigen specificity is unknown.

This chain uses TRBV27 with TRBJ2-1; the match to TRBD2 covers 15 bases. Sequenced input: naive CD4+ T cells from PBMCs. Noted subset: CD45RA+ positively selected. The source is a man aged 18 to 29 in good health. Some clones in this sample may be carry-over from other donors' samples. The CDR3 is CASSLRTSGGASYNEQFF. In DNA form, the CDR3 reads TGTGCCAGCAGTCTGCGGACTAGCGGGGGGGCCTCCTACAATGAGCAGTTCTTC.